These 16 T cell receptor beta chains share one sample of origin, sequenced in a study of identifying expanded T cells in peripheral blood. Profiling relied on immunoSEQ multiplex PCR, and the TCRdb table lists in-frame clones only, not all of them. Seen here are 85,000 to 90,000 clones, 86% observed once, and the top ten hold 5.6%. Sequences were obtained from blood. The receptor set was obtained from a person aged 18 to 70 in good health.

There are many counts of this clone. The CDR3 reads CASSLDDGHEQFF. CDR3 in DNA: TGTGCCAGCAGTCTAGACGACGGTCATGAGCAGTTCTTC. The chain has TRBV28 and TRBJ2-1, with D hard to call. Trimming pared 5 bases from V and 8 bases from J, leaving 13 bases between. Germline V gene sequence: CDR1 MDHEN, CDR2 SYDVKM. The CDR3 covers 13 residues.

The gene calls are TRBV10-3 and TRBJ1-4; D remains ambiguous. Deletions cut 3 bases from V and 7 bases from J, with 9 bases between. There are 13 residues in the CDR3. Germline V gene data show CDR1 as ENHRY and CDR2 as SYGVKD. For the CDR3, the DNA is TGTGCCATCAGTGAAGGAGCCGGTGAAAAACTGTTTTTT. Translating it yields CAISEGAGEKLFF.

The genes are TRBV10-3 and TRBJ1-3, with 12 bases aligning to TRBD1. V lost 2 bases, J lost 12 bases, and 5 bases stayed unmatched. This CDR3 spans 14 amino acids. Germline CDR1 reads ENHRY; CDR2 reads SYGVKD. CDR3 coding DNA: TGTGCCATCAGTGAGATGGGACAGGGGGCCAGCATATATTTT. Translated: CAISEMGQGASIYF.

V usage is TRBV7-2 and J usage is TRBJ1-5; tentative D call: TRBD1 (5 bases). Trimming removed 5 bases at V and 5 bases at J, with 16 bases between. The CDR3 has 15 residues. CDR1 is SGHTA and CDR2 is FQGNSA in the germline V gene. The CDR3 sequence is CASSPSTGGDQPQHF. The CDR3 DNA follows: TGTGCCAGCAGCCCCTCTACGGGGGGGGATCAGCCCCAGCATTTT.

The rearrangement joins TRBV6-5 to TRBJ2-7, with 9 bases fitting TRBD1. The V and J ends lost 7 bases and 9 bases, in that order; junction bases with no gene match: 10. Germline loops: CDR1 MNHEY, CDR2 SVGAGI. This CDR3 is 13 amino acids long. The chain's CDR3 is CASMADRGPVQYF. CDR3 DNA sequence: TGTGCCAGCATGGCGGACAGGGGTCCCGTGCAGTACTTC.

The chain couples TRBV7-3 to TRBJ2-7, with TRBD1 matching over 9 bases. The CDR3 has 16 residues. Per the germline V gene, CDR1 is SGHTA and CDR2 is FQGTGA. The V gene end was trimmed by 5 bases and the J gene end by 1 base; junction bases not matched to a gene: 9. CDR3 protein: CASSRMTGGVSYEQYF. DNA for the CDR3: TGTGCCAGCAGCCGGATGACAGGGGGTGTTTCCTACGAGCAGTACTTC.

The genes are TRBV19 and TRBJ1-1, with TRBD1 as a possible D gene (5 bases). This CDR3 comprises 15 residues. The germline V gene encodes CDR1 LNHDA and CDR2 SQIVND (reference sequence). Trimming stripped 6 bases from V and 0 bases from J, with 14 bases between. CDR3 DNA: TGTGCCAGTAGACAAGGGGCCTTGATGAACACTGAAGCTTTCTTT. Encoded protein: CASRQGALMNTEAFF.

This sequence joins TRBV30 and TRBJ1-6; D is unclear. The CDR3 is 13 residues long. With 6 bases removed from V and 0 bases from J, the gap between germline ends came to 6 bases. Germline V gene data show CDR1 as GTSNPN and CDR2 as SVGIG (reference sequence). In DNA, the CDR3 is TGTGCCTGCCAGTTCTCCTATAATTCACCCCTCCACTTT. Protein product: CACQFSYNSPLHF.

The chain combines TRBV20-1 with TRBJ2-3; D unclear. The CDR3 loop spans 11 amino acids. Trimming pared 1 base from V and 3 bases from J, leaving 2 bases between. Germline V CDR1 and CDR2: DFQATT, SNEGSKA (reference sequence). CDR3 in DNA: TGCAGTGCTAGAGTTACAGATACGCAGTATTTT. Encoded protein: CSARVTDTQYF.

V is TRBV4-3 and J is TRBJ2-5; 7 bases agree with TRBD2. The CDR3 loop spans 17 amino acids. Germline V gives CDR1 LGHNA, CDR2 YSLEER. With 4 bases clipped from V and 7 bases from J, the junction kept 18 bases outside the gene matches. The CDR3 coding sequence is TGCGCCAGCAGCCCCAACTCGGGCGGGGGTGACGGCGGGACCCAGTACTTC. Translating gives CASSPNSGGGDGGTQYF.

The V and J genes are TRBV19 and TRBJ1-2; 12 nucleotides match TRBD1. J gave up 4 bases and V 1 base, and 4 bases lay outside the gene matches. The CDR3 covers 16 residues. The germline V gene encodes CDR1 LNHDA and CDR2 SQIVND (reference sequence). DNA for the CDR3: TGTGCCAGTAGTATAGGGGGGACAGGGGGCGTCTATGGCTACACCTTC. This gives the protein CASSIGGTGGVYGYTF.

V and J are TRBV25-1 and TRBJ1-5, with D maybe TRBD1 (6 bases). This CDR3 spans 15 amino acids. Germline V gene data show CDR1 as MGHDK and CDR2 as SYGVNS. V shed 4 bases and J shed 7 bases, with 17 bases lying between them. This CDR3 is CASSGSGAGGQPQHF. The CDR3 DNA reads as TGTGCCAGCAGTGGATCAGGGGCCGGAGGGCAGCCCCAGCATTTT.

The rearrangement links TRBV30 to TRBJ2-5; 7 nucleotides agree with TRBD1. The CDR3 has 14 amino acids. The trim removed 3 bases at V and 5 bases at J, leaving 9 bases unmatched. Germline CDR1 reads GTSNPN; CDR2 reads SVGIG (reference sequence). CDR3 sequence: CAWRGRGLRETQYF. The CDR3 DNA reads TGTGCCTGGAGAGGAAGGGGGCTTCGGGAGACCCAGTACTTC.

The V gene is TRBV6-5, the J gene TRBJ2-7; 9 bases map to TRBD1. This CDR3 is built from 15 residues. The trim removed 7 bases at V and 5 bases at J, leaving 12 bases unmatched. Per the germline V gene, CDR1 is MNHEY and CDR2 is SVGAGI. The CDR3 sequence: CASTSPGQGFDEQYF. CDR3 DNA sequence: TGTGCCAGCACTTCACCGGGACAGGGTTTTGACGAGCAGTACTTC.

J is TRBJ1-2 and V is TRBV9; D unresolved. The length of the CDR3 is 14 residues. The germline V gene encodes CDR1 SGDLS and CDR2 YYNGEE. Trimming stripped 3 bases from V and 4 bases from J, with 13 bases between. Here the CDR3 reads CASSALGDAYGYTF. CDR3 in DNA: TGTGCCAGCAGCGCCCTCGGTGATGCCTATGGCTACACCTTC.

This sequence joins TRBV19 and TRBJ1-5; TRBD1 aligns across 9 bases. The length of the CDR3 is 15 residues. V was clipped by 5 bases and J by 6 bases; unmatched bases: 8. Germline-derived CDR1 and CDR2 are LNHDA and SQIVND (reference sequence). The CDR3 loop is CASSPPGQGTQPQHF. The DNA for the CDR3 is TGTGCCAGTAGTCCACCGGGACAGGGTACTCAGCCCCAGCATTTT.